The 10 T cell receptor beta chains reported below all come from one sample, sequenced in a study of T cell responses to AZD1222 COVID-19 vaccine. The table came from immunoSEQ multiplex PCR; TCRdb's copy has only in-frame clones and leaves some out. The sample has 100,000 to 150,000 clones; about 90% are singletons. The specimen comprised peripheral blood, sampled on day 0 of AZD1222 vaccination. The receptor set was obtained from an adult in good health.

The chain combines TRBV3-1 (or the pseudogene TRBV3-2) with TRBJ2-2; D uncertain. The CDR3 has 15 residues. Germline assignment: CDR1 LGHDT and CDR2 YNNKEL (reference sequence). Trimming took 0 bases from V and 5 from J, leaving 10 bases between them. The CDR3 nucleotides read TGTGCCAGCAGCCAAGATACCAGAATTACCGGGGAGCTGTTTTTT. Translated, it gives CASSQDTRITGELFF.

V gene TRBV3-1 (or the pseudogene TRBV3-2) combines with J gene TRBJ2-6; D gene uncertain. CDR1 LGHDT and CDR2 YNNKEL come from the germline V gene (reference sequence). This CDR3 spans 12 amino acids. V was clipped by 5 bases and J by 5 bases, with 4 bases between them. The CDR3, as DNA: TGTGCCAGCAGCACGAGGGCCAACGTCCTGACTTTC. Translation: CASSTRANVLTF.

This rearrangement joins TRBV4-2 to TRBJ2-2; D remains ambiguous. V lost 0 bases and J 5 bases, leaving 4 bases between the germline ends. The CDR3 is 13 residues long. Germline-derived CDR1 and CDR2 are LGHNA and YNFKEQ. DNA of the CDR3: TGTGCCAGCAGCCAAGATCTGACCGGGGAGCTGTTTTTT. Protein: CASSQDLTGELFF.

This clone was counted a single time. The CDR3 coding sequence is TGCGCCAGCAGCTTGACGCGGGGGGCTAGCACAGATACGCAGTATTTT. The encoded protein is CASSLTRGASTDTQYF. The V gene is TRBV5-1, the J gene TRBJ2-3; 8 bases are a match to TRBD2. The CDR3 has 16 amino acids. The V and J ends lost 1 base and 0 bases, in that order; junction bases with no gene match: 4. Per germline, CDR1 SGHRS and CDR2 YFSETQ.

The rearrangement links TRBV30 to TRBJ1-1; 9 positions agree with TRBD1. Germline trimming cut 8 bases from V and 7 bases from J; bases unmatched to any gene: 5. Per germline, CDR1 GTSNPN and CDR2 SVGIG (reference sequence). The CDR3 runs to 11 residues. Here the CDR3 DNA reads TGTGCCACCCGACAGGGGGATGAAGCTTTCTTT. This encodes CATRQGDEAFF.

This rearrangement joins TRBV11-2 to TRBJ1-2, with 8 bases identical to TRBD1. The V and J ends lost 5 bases and 8 bases, in that order; junction bases with no gene match: 19. The germline V gene has CDR1 SGHAT and CDR2 FQNNGV. The CDR3 totals 17 residues. The CDR3 DNA reads as TGTGCCAGCAGCGGATATTCAGGGGGCAGGGGAGGTTCCGGCTACACCTTC. It is translated as CASSGYSGGRGGSGYTF.

This clone was picked up one time. V is TRBV28 and J is TRBJ2-4, with D hard to call. The CDR3 is 12 residues long. Trimming took 10 bases from V and 7 from J, leaving 14 bases between them. Germline V CDR1 and CDR2: MDHEN, SYDVKM. The CDR3 bases are TGTGCCACAGCAGTCGGGCAGAACATTCAGTACTTC. This sequence encodes CATAVGQNIQYF.

The genes are TRBV2 and TRBJ2-3; D is ambiguous. The germline V gene encodes CDR1 SNHLY and CDR2 FYNNEI. Between the trimmed V and J ends, which lost 0 bases and 6 bases, there was a span of 10 bases. The CDR3 runs 14 residues. The CDR3 here is CASSEALPGDTQYF. The CDR3 DNA is TGTGCCAGCAGTGAAGCGCTTCCCGGTGATACGCAGTATTTT.

The rearrangement joins TRBV9 to TRBJ2-2, with D uncertain. Germline CDR1 SGDLS, CDR2 YYNGEE. The CDR3 has 14 amino acids. Trimming took 3 bases from V and 7 from J, leaving 13 bases between them. The DNA of the CDR3 is TGTGCCAGCAGCGCAGGACCCCACGACGGGGAGCTGTTTTTT. Amino acid sequence: CASSAGPHDGELFF.

This clone was picked up one time. One end of the junction is discordant with germline, which a read error may explain. The chain combines TRBV3-1 (or the pseudogene TRBV3-2) with TRBJ2-7; D might be TRBD2 (6 bases). Germline CDR1 reads LGHDT; CDR2 reads YNNKEL (reference sequence). The CDR3 extends over 14 amino acids. This chain's CDR3 is CASSPKAGFYGQYF. CDR3 coding DNA: TGTGCCAGCAGCCCCAAGGCGGGATTTTACGGGCAGTACTTC.